Shown below are 32 T cell receptor beta chains from a single sample sequenced in a study of shared clonotypes between healthy human individuals. Clones were sequenced by immunoSEQ multiplex PCR, and TCRdb holds only the in-frame ones, with some missing. Counted here are approximately 980,000 clones, 70% to 85% occurring once; the ten biggest clones make up about 1.5%. Source material: memory CD4+ T cells sorted from blood. The subset was: CD45RA-negative fraction. The receptors originated from a man younger than 35 in good health.

The V call is TRBV7-9, the J call TRBJ2-1; a weak D match, TRBD1 (5 bases). The V end was cut by 0 bases, the J end by 6 bases, with 6 bases between. CDR3 length: 13 amino acids. Germline V lookup: CDR1 SEHNR, CDR2 FQNEAQ (reference sequence). The CDR3 sequence: CASSLATVNEQFF. CDR3 DNA sequence: TGTGCCAGCAGCTTAGCGACAGTCAATGAGCAGTTCTTC. Complete variable domain (other parts from reference TRBV7-9 and TRBJ2-1): DTGVSQNPRHKITKRGQNVTFRCDPISEHNRLYWYRQTLGQGPEFLTYFQNEAQLEKSRLLSDRFSAERPKGSFSTLEIQRTEQGDSAMYLCASSLATVNEQFFGPGTRLTVL.

This clone was found once. This chain uses TRBV19 with TRBJ1-1; the D gene is possibly TRBD1 (6 bases). Germline lookup yields CDR1 LNHDA and CDR2 SQIVND (reference sequence). This CDR3 contains 17 residues. The ends were cut back, 6 bases at V and 4 bases at J, with 24 bases in the middle. CDR3: CASSTGLEWRGRTEAFF. As DNA, the CDR3 is TGTGCCAGTAGCACAGGGCTGGAGTGGAGGGGTCGCACTGAAGCTTTCTTT.

The gene calls are TRBV11-2 and TRBJ2-7; D not resolved. The CDR3 runs 15 residues. Trimming removed 6 bases from V and 0 bases from J, with 15 bases in between. Germline-derived CDR1 and CDR2 are SGHAT and FQNNGV. CDR3 DNA sequence: TGTGCCAGCAGTCCAACACGGGTTAGCTCCTACGAGCAGTACTTC. It is translated as CASSPTRVSSYEQYF. Drawing the rest from reference TRBV11-2 and TRBJ2-7, the complete variable domain is EAGVAQSPRYKIIEKRQSVAFWCNPISGHATLYWYQQILGQGPKLLIQFQNNGVVDDSQLPKDRFSAERLKGVDSTLKIQPAKLEDSAVYLCASSPTRVSSYEQYFGPGTRLTVT.

This chain's CDR3 is CASSSSGAGNYGYTF. The CDR3 DNA reads TGTGCCAGCAGCTCCTCCGGGGCAGGGAACTATGGCTACACCTTC. This chain connects TRBV6-5 to TRBJ1-2; perhaps TRBD1 as D (5 bases). Trimming pared 6 bases from V and 2 bases from J, leaving 16 bases between. The CDR3 has 15 residues. Germline CDR1 MNHEY, CDR2 SVGAGI.

The table lists this clone with a few counts. The V and J genes are TRBV6-1 and TRBJ2-7, with D possibly matching TRBD2 (5 bases). Germline loops: CDR1 MNHNS, CDR2 SASEGT. The length of the CDR3 is 16 residues. V lost 0 bases and J 7 bases, leaving 19 bases between the germline ends. The CDR3 loop reads CASSEARGEGSGEQYF. CDR3 sequence (DNA): TGTGCCAGCAGTGAAGCCCGAGGCGAGGGTTCGGGTGAGCAGTACTTC.

This clone was seen once. The genes are TRBV7-2 and TRBJ2-3; 7 bases align to TRBD1. CDR3 size: 16 residues. Germline loops: CDR1 SGHTA, CDR2 FQGNSA. V was clipped by 3 bases and J by 2 bases; unmatched bases: 8. The CDR3, as DNA: TGTGCCAGCAGCTTTATGGGACAGACCCTCACAGATACGCAGTATTTT. It specifies CASSFMGQTLTDTQYF.

This clone was seen only a few times. The chain uses TRBV2 and TRBJ2-5, with a weak D call TRBD1 (6 bases). Looked up from germline, CDR1 is SNHLY and CDR2 is FYNNEI. This CDR3 has 15 residues. V lost 6 bases and J lost 2, with 16 bases in between. The CDR3 here is CASSRSDGQQETQYF. The CDR3 DNA is TGTGCCAGCAGCCGAAGCGACGGACAGCAAGAGACCCAGTACTTC.

The chain combines TRBV5-1 with TRBJ1-1; tentative D call: TRBD1 (5 bases). V gave up 4 bases and J gave up 3 bases, with 16 bases separating them. CDR3 length: 15 residues. Germline values: CDR1 SGHRS, CDR2 YFSETQ. The CDR3 spells CASSPRVGGDTEAFF. CDR3 sequence (DNA): TGCGCCAGCAGCCCCAGGGTCGGAGGAGACACTGAAGCTTTCTTT. The variable domain in full, completed from reference TRBV5-1 and TRBJ1-1, reads KAGVTQTPRYLIKTRGQQVTLSCSPISGHRSVSWYQQTPGQGLQFLFEYFSETQRNKGNFPGRFSGRQFSNSRSEMNVSTLELGDSALYLCASSPRVGGDTEAFFGQGTRLTVV.

The CDR3, as DNA: TGTGCCAGCAGATCGCGACAGGGGACCACCGGGGAGCTGTTTTTT. Its protein product is CASRSRQGTTGELFF. The chain couples TRBV6-6 to TRBJ2-2; 8 positions agree with TRBD1. This CDR3 spans 15 amino acids. Germline loops: CDR1 MNHNY, CDR2 SVGAGI (reference sequence). J gave up 4 bases and V 6 bases, and 7 bases lay outside the gene matches.

The chain is built from TRBV6-1 and TRBJ2-3, with 11 positions matching TRBD2. The CDR3 totals 15 residues. Trimming cost V 9 bases and J 5 bases; bases outside gene matches: 10. CDR1 is MNHNS, CDR2 SASEGT, per germline. For the CDR3, the DNA is TGTGCCAGTCTTAGCGGGAGGGCCGGCGAAGATACGCAGTATTTT. It specifies CASLSGRAGEDTQYF.

The gene calls are TRBV19 and TRBJ2-2, with D tentatively TRBD2 (6 bases). V lost 2 bases, J lost 6 bases, and 16 bases lay in between. This CDR3 region has 16 residues. Germline V CDR1 and CDR2: LNHDA, SQIVND (reference sequence). The CDR3 here is CASSISRESYAGELFF. DNA for the CDR3: TGTGCCAGTAGTATATCCCGGGAGTCGTACGCCGGGGAGCTGTTTTTT.

As for this clone: This may come from a read error, since a much larger clone is one base off. The same CDR3 also results from other DNA sequences found in this sample. This chain uses TRBV7-2 with TRBJ2-7; D ambiguous. V was shortened by 1 base and J by 2 bases, with 6 bases between the two germline ends. The CDR3 totals 13 residues. Germline lookup yields CDR1 SGHTA and CDR2 FQGNSA. The CDR3 region has the DNA TGTGCCAGCAGCTTAGATAGGGCCTACGAGCAGTACTTC. This encodes CASSLDRAYEQYF.

The chain carries TRBV19 and TRBJ2-2; possible D gene TRBD2, 7 bases. The CDR3 covers 16 residues. In germline, CDR1 is LNHDA, CDR2 SQIVND (reference sequence). Trimming removed 7 bases from V and 5 bases from J, with 20 bases in between. CDR3 DNA: TGTGCCAGTACACGTCGGGGGGCATTGGAAACCGGGGAGCTGTTTTTT. Its protein product is CASTRRGALETGELFF.

V gene TRBV25-1 combines with J gene TRBJ2-5; no definite D call. Deletions cut 1 base from V and 5 bases from J, with 14 bases between. The CDR3 is made up of 15 amino acids. The germline gives CDR1 MGHDK, CDR2 SYGVNS. In DNA, the CDR3 is TGTGCCAGCAGTGAATTAGGCACGGCCCAGGAGACCCAGTACTTC. Translation gives CASSELGTAQETQYF.

V usage is TRBV5-6 and J usage is TRBJ2-1; 13 bases align to TRBD2. The CDR3 is 15 residues long. Germline V gene lookup returns CDR1 SGHDT and CDR2 YYEEEE. Trimming took 4 bases from V and 8 from J; bases not matched to a gene: 6. The CDR3 nucleotides are TGTGCCAGCAGCCCCGGACTAGCGGGAGTTTATGAGCAGTTCTTC. It yields the protein CASSPGLAGVYEQFF.

The CDR3 DNA is TGTGCCAGCAGTGAGGATGGGGCTGAAGCTTTCTTT. Its protein product is CASSEDGAEAFF. V usage is TRBV6-1 and J usage is TRBJ1-1; D unclear. The V and J ends lost 3 bases and 6 bases respectively, with 8 bases between them. The CDR3 length is 12 residues. CDR1 and CDR2 from the germline V gene are MNHNS and SASEGT.

This clone has a handful of counts. The gene calls are TRBV10-3 and TRBJ1-6; D is undetermined. Germline assignment: CDR1 ENHRY and CDR2 SYGVKD. The CDR3 is 15 amino acids. V lost 4 bases and J lost 7, with 14 bases in between. This CDR3 reads CAISVSEPPNSPLHF. For the CDR3, the DNA is TGTGCCATCAGTGTCAGTGAACCACCGAATTCACCCCTCCACTTT.

The V and J genes are TRBV5-1 and TRBJ2-5, with a tentative D call TRBD2 (6 bases). Germline lookup yields CDR1 SGHRS and CDR2 YFSETQ. V was trimmed by 4 bases and J by 3 bases, leaving 16 bases between them. This CDR3 is built from 15 residues. CDR3 coding DNA: TGCGCCAGCAGCACCAGCGGGCCCGTGAAAGAGACCCAGTACTTC. Its protein product is CASSTSGPVKETQYF.

V and J are TRBV6-5 and TRBJ1-6, with 8 bases aligning to TRBD1. The V segment lost 2 bases and the J segment 7 bases; nucleotides outside the gene matches: 4. The CDR3 has 15 residues. The germline CDR1 and CDR2 sequences are MNHEY and SVGAGI. The CDR3 DNA is TGTGCCAGCAGTTACACGGGACAGGTGAATTCACCCCTCCACTTT. Amino acids: CASSYTGQVNSPLHF.

Remarks on this clone: This CDR3 is also generated by other DNA sequences in the sample. V is TRBV6-5 and J is TRBJ1-2; 8 bases fit TRBD1. Germline V lookup: CDR1 MNHEY, CDR2 SVGAGI. After removal of 6 bases from V and 8 bases from J, the junction contained 8 bases not matched to a gene. CDR3 length equals 13 residues. CDR3 in DNA: TGTGCCAGCAGCTCTGACAGGGGTTACGGCTACACCTTC. Protein sequence: CASSSDRGYGYTF.

As concerns this clone: The sample carries other DNA sequences with the same CDR3. This chain links TRBV11-2 with TRBJ2-1; D uncertain. V was pared by 2 bases and J by 7 bases, with 6 bases between. The CDR3 runs 12 residues. CDR1 is SGHAT, CDR2 FQNNGV, per germline. CDR3 nucleotide sequence: TGTGCCAGCAGCTTACAAGGAAATGAGCAGTTCTTC. This gives the protein CASSLQGNEQFF. The full variable domain, in which reference TRBV11-2 and TRBJ2-1 provide the parts outside the CDR3, is EAGVAQSPRYKIIEKRQSVAFWCNPISGHATLYWYQQILGQGPKLLIQFQNNGVVDDSQLPKDRFSAERLKGVDSTLKIQPAKLEDSAVYLCASSLQGNEQFFGPGTRLTVL.

The V and J genes are TRBV5-1 and TRBJ2-5; D remains unclear. Germline values: CDR1 SGHRS, CDR2 YFSETQ. V was shortened by 2 bases and J by 2 bases, with 7 bases between the two germline ends. The CDR3 has 13 residues. CDR3 in amino acids: CASSFSQQETQYF. As DNA, the CDR3 is TGCGCCAGCAGCTTCTCTCAGCAAGAGACCCAGTACTTC.

The chain couples TRBV4-1 to TRBJ2-3; no clear D gene. Looked up from germline, CDR1 is MGHRA and CDR2 is YSYEKL. Trimming removed 1 base at V and 0 bases at J, with 14 bases between. The CDR3 runs to 17 residues. The CDR3 bases are TGCGCCAGCAGCCAAGCCACCGTCGAGAGCAGCACAGATACGCAGTATTTT. Residues: CASSQATVESSTDTQYF.

This chain links TRBV7-9 with TRBJ2-1; TRBD2 aligns across 13 bases. CDR1 and CDR2 (germline): SEHNR, FQNEAQ (reference sequence). The CDR3 is 16 amino acids. V gave up 5 bases and J gave up 6 bases; unmatched junction bases: 7. CDR3 coding DNA: TGTGCCAGCAGCCGGCCGGGACTAGCGGGAATCAATGAGCAGTTCTTC. This codes for CASSRPGLAGINEQFF.

This clone was picked up a small number of times. The V gene is TRBV30, the J gene TRBJ1-4; weak D call: TRBD1 (5 bases). Trimming cost V 0 bases and J 0 bases, with 11 bases left between them. CDR1 and CDR2 (germline): GTSNPN, SVGIG (reference sequence). The length of the CDR3 is 16 residues. The CDR3 nucleotides are TGTGCCTGGAGTGTAGGGGTTTCCTCAACTAATGAAAAACTGTTTTTT. Translation: CAWSVGVSSTNEKLFF.

A note on this clone: This same CDR3 is encoded by further DNA sequences in the sample. The rearrangement joins TRBV5-1 to TRBJ2-1, with unresolved D. Trimming stripped 0 bases from V and 5 bases from J, with 0 bases between. Germline values: CDR1 SGHRS, CDR2 YFSETQ. This CDR3 region has 11 residues. The CDR3, as DNA: TGCGCCAGCAGCTTGGACAATGAGCAGTTCTTC. It is translated as CASSLDNEQFF.

V gene TRBV30 combines with J gene TRBJ1-2, with D perhaps TRBD1 (6 bases). The CDR3 spans 15 residues. V lost 3 bases and J lost 1, with 15 bases in between. Germline-derived CDR1 and CDR2 are GTSNPN and SVGIG (reference sequence). As DNA, the CDR3 is TGTGCCTGGAGGTGGGGGCCCGGGTATAACTATGGCTACACCTTC. Translating it yields CAWRWGPGYNYGYTF. Looking up the rest from reference TRBV30 and TRBJ1-2 gives the full variable domain: SQTIHQWPATLVQPVGSPLSLECTVEGTSNPNLYWYRQAAGRGLQLLFYSVGIGQISSEVPQNLSASRPQDRQFILSSKKLLLSDSGFYLCAWRWGPGYNYGYTFGSGTRLTVV.

The gene calls are TRBV19 and TRBJ2-2; 10 nucleotides line up with TRBD2. This CDR3 spans 18 amino acids. The V and J ends lost 6 bases and 6 bases, in that order; junction bases with no gene match: 16. Germline V gene lookup returns CDR1 LNHDA and CDR2 SQIVND (reference sequence). The CDR3 region is CASSKFPAGTSVSGELFF. The DNA of the CDR3 is TGTGCCAGTAGCAAGTTCCCCGCCGGGACTAGCGTCTCCGGGGAGCTGTTTTTT.

This sequence joins TRBV6-1 and TRBJ2-3; no clear D. The CDR3 contains 15 residues. Germline CDR1 and CDR2: MNHNS and SASEGT. V was clipped by 2 bases and J by 2 bases, with 11 bases between them. The CDR3, as DNA: TGTGCCAGCAGTGAACAGCTATCAAACACAGATACGCAGTATTTT. Amino acid sequence: CASSEQLSNTDTQYF.

This clone came up a few times. The chain uses TRBV15 and TRBJ1-6; D might be TRBD1 (5 bases). The germline V gene has CDR1 LNHNV and CDR2 YYDKDF (reference sequence). The V gene lost 8 bases and the J gene lost 4 bases, with 12 bases spanning the gap. The CDR3 sequence is 14 residues long. The CDR3 nucleotides are TGTGCCACCTCCAGGGAGGGGTATAATTCACCCCTCCACTTT. This gives the protein CATSREGYNSPLHF.

The rearrangement uses TRBV19 and TRBJ1-1; no firm D call. The CDR3 has 14 amino acids. Trimming shortened V by 7 bases and J by 3 bases, and 15 bases separated the two germline ends. Germline CDR1 and CDR2: LNHDA and SQIVND (reference sequence). This CDR3 reads CASKESYMYTEAFF. CDR3 nucleotide sequence: TGTGCCAGTAAGGAGAGTTATATGTACACTGAAGCTTTCTTT.

The chain links TRBV9 to TRBJ1-5; weak D call: TRBD1 (5 bases). Trimming shortened V by 3 bases and J by 1 base, and 11 bases separated the two germline ends. Germline CDR1 and CDR2: SGDLS and YYNGEE. This CDR3 has 15 amino acids. The CDR3 DNA follows: TGTGCCAGCAGCGGGGGGACCTTAAGCAATCAGCCCCAGCATTTT. Amino acids: CASSGGTLSNQPQHF.